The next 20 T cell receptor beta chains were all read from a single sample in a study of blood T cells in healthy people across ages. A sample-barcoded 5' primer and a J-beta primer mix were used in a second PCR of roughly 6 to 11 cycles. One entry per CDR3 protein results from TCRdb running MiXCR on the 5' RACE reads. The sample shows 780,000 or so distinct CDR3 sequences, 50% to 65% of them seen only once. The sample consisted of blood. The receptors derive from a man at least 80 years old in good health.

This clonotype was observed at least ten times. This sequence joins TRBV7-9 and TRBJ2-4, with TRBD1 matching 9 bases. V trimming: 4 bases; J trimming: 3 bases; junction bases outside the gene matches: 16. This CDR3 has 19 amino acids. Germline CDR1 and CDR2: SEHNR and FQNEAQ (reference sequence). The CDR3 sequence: CASSSSRTGEQSLKNIQYF. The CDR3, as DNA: TGTGCCAGCAGCTCCTCGAGGACAGGGGAGCAATCTCTCAAAAACATTCAGTACTTC. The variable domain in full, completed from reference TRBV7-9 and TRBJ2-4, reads DTGVSQNPRHKITKRGQNVTFRCDPISEHNRLYWYRQTLGQGPEFLTYFQNEAQLEKSRLLSDRFSAERPKGSFSTLEIQRTEQGDSAMYLCASSSSRTGEQSLKNIQYFGAGTRLSVL.

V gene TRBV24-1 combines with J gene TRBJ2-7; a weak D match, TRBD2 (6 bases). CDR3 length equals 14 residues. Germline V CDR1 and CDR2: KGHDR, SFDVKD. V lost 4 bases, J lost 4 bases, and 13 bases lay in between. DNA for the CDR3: TGTGCCACCAGTGAGGGCGGGAATCCTTACGAGCAGTACTTC. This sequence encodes CATSEGGNPYEQYF.

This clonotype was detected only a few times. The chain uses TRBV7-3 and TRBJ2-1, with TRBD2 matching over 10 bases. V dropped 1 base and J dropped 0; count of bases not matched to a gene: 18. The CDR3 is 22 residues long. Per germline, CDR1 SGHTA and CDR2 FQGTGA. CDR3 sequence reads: CASSLIPLAGDVGISSYNEQFF. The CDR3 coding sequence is TGTGCCAGCAGCTTAATTCCCCTAGCGGGAGATGTAGGGATTAGCTCCTACAATGAGCAGTTCTTC.

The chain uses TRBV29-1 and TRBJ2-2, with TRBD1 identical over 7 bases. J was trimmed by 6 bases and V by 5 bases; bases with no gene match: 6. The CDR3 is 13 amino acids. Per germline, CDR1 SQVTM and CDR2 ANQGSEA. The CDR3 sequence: CSVRTGVAGELFF. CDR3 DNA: TGCAGCGTTAGAACAGGGGTTGCCGGGGAGCTGTTTTTT.

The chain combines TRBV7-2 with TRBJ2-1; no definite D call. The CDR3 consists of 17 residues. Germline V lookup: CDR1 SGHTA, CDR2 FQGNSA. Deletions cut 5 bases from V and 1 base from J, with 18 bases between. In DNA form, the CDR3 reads TGTGCCAGCAGCCCCCTCCTAGGCGGTGGGTCCTACAATGAGCAGTTCTTC. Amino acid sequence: CASSPLLGGGSYNEQFF.

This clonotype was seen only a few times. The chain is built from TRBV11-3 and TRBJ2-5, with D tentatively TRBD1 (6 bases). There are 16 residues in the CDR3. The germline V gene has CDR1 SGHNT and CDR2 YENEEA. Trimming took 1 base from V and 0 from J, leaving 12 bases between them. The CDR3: CASSLGPGEYQETQYF. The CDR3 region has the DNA TGTGCCAGCAGCTTAGGGCCAGGGGAGTACCAAGAGACCCAGTACTTC.

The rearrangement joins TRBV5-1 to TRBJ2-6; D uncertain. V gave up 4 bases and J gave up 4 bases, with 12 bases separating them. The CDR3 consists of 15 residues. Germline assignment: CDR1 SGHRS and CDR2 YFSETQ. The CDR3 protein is CASSQRFLGANVLTF. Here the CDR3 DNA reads TGCGCCAGCAGCCAAAGATTCTTGGGGGCCAACGTCCTGACTTTC.

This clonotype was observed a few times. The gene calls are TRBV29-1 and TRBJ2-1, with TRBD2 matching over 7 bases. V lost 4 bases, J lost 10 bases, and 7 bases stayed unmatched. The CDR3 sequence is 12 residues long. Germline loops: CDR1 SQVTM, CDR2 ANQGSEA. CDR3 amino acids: CSVGGEGKEQFF. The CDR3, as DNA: TGCAGCGTTGGGGGGGAGGGGAAGGAGCAGTTCTTC.

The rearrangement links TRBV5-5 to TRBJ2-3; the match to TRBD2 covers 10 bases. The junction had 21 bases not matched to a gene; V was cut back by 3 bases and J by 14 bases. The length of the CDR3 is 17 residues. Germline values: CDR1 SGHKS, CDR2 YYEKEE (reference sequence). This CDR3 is CASSSAVGTSEHRYAYF. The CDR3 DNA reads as TGTGCCAGCAGCTCGGCCGTGGGGACTAGCGAACACAGATACGCGTATTTT.

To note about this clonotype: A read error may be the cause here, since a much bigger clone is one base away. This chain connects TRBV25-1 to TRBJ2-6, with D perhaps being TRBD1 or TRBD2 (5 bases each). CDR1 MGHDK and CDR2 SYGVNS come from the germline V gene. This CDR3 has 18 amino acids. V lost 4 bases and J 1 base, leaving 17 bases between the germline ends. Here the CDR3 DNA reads TGTGCCAGCAGTGGATGGGACGGAGCGCCTTCTGGGGCCAACGTCCTGACTTTC. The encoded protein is CASSGWDGAPSGANVLTF.

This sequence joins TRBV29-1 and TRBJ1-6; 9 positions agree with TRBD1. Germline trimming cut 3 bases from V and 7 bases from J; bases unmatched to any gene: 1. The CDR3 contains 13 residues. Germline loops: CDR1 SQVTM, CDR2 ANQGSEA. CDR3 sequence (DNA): TGCAGCGTTGAGGGACAGGGAAATTCACCCCTCCACTTT. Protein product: CSVEGQGNSPLHF.

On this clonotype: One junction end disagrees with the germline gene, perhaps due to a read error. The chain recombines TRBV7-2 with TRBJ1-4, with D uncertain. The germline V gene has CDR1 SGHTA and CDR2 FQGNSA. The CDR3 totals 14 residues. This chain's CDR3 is CASSLVGRNEKLFF. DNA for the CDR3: TGCGCCAGCAGCTTGGTAGGTCGGAATGAAAAACTGTTTTTT.

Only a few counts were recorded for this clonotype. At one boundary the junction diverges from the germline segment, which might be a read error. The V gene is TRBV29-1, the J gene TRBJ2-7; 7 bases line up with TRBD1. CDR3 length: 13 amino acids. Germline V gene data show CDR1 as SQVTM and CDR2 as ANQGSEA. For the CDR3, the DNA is TGCAGCGTCGGACAGGCATTACCCTACAAGCAGTACTTC. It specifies CSVGQALPYKQYF.

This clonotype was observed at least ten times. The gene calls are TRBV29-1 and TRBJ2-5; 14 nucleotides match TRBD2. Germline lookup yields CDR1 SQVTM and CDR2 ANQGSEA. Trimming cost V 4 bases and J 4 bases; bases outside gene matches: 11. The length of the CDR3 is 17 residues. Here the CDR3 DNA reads TGCAGCGTTGGCCGGACTAGCGGGAGGCGCACGGGAGAGACCCAGTACTTC. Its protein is CSVGRTSGRRTGETQYF.

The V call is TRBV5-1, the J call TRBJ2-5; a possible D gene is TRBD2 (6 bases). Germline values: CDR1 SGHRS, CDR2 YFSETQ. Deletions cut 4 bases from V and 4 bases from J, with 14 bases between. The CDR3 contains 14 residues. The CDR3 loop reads CASSSSGGRETQYF. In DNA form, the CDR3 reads TGCGCCAGCAGCAGTAGCGGAGGAAGAGAGACCCAGTACTTC.

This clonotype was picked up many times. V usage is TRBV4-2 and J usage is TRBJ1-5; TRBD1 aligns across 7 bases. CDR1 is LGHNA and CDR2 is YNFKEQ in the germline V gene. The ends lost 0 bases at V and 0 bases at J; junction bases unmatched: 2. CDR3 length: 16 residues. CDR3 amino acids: CASSQDRGNSNQPQHF. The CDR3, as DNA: TGTGCCAGCAGCCAAGACAGGGGGAATAGCAATCAGCCCCAGCATTTT.

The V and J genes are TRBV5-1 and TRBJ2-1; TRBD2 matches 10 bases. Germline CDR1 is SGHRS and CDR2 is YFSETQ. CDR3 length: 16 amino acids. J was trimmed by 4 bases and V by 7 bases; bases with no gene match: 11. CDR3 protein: CASGSEREGPYNEQFF. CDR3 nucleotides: TGCGCCAGCGGCAGTGAGCGGGAGGGCCCTTACAATGAGCAGTTCTTC.

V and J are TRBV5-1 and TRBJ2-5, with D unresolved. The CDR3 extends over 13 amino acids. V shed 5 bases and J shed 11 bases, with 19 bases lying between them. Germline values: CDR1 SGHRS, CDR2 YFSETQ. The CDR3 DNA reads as TGCGCCAGCAGGGCCCCATCAGGAGATGAGCAGTACTTC. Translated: CASRAPSGDEQYF. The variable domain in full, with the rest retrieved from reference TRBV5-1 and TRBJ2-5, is KAGVTQTPRYLIKTRGQQVTLSCSPISGHRSVSWYQQTPGQGLQFLFEYFSETQRNKGNFPGRFSGRQFSNSRSEMNVSTLELGDSALYLCASRAPSGDEQYFGPGTRLLVL.

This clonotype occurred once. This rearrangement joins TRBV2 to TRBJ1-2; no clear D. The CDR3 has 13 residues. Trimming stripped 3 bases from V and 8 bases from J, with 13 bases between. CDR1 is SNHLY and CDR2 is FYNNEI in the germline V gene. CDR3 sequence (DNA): TGTGCCAGCAGTGAGAAGGAGACGGGGGGCTACACCTTC. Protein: CASSEKETGGYTF.

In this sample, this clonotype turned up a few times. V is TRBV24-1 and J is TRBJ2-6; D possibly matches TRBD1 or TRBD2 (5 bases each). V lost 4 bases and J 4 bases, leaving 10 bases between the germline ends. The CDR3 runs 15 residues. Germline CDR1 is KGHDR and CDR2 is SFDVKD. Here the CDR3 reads CATSETGTGANVLTF. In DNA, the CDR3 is TGTGCCACCAGTGAGACGGGGACCGGGGCCAACGTCCTGACTTTC.